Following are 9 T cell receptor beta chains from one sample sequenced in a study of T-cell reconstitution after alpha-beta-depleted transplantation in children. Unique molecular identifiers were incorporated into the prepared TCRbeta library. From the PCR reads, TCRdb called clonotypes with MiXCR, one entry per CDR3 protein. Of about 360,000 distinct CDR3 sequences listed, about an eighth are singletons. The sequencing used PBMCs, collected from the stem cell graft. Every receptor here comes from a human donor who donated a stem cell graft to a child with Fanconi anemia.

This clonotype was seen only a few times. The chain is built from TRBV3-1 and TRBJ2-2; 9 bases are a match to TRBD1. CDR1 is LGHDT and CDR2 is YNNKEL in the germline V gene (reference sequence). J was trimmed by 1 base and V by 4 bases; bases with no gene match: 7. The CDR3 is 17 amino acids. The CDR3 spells CASSPYPGQGNTGELFF. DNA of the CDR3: TGTGCCAGCAGCCCCTACCCGGGACAGGGGAACACCGGGGAGCTGTTTTTT.

This CDR3 reads CATSRDPHTEAFF. CDR3 in DNA: TGTGCCACCAGCAGAGATCCCCACACTGAAGCTTTCTTT. The chain employs TRBV15 and TRBJ1-1; D remains ambiguous. Germline assignment: CDR1 LNHNV and CDR2 YYDKDF (reference sequence). V was pared by 0 bases and J by 3 bases, with 5 bases between. The CDR3 contains 13 residues.

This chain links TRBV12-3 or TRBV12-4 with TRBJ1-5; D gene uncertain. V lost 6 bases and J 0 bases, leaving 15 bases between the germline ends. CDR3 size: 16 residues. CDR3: CASSPGRRPSNQPQHF. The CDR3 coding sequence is TGTGCCAGCAGCCCGGGGAGAAGACCTAGCAATCAGCCCCAGCATTTT.

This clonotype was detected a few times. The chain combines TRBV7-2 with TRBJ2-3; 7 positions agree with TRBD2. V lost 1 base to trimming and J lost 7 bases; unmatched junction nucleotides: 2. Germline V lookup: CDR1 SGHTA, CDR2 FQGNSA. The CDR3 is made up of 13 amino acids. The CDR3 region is CASSLGGGNTQYF. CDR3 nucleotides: TGTGCCAGCAGCTTAGGGGGGGGGAATACGCAGTATTTT. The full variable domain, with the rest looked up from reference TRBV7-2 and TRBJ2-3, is GAGVSQSPSNKVTEKGKDVELRCDPISGHTALYWYRQSLGQGLEFLIYFQGNSAPDKSGLPSDRFSAERTGGSVSTLTIQRTQQEDSAVYLCASSLGGGNTQYFGPGTRLTVL.

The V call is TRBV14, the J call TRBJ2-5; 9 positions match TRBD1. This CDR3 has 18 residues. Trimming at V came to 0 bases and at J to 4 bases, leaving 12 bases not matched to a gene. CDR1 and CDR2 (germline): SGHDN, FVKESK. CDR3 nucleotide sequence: TGTGCCAGCAGCCAAGAAAGGCTCGGGACAGGGTTTGCAGAGACCCAGTACTTC. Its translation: CASSQERLGTGFAETQYF.

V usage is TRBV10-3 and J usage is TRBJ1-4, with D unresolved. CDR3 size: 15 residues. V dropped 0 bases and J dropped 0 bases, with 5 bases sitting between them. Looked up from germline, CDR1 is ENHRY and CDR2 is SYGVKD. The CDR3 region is CAISESVATNEKLFF. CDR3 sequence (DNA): TGTGCCATCAGTGAGTCAGTTGCAACTAATGAAAAACTGTTTTTT.

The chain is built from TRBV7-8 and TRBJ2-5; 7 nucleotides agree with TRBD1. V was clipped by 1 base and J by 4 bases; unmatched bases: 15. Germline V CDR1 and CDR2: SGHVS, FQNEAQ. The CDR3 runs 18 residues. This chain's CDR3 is CASSLGEWGVRGRETQYF. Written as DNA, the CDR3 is TGTGCCAGCAGCTTAGGAGAGTGGGGCGTAAGGGGGCGAGAGACCCAGTACTTC.

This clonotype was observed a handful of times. The CDR3 nucleotides are TGTGCCAGCAGTTTAGCCGGAGACAGGGAGGATCAGCCCCAGCATTTT. As protein: CASSLAGDREDQPQHF. The chain carries TRBV12-3 or TRBV12-4 and TRBJ1-5; 7 positions agree with TRBD1. The V and J ends lost 0 bases and 5 bases, in that order; junction bases with no gene match: 7. The CDR3 is made up of 16 amino acids.

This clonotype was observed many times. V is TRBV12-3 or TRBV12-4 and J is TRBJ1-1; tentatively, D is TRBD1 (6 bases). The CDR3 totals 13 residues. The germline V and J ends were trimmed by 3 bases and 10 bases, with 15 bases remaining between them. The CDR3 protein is CASSFWQGLGAFF. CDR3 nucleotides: TGTGCCAGCAGTTTCTGGCAGGGGCTCGGAGCTTTCTTT.